These 31 T cell receptor beta chains originate from one sample sequenced in a study of cytomegalovirus exposure and HLA in healthy donors. In the PCR, 60 Vbeta and 13 Jbeta primers were used. Sequencing was performed with immunoSEQ multiplex PCR; in TCRdb, only in-frame clones are kept and a portion is missing. Found here are around 210,000 clones, around 77% of them singletons; the top ten hold just under 3%. Sequencing was performed on PBMCs. These receptors originate from a woman aged 25 to 39 in good health and CMV-seronegative.

The chain couples TRBV6-1 to TRBJ1-4, with unresolved D. CDR1 and CDR2 from the germline V gene are MNHNS and SASEGT. Trimming shortened V by 7 bases and J by 8 bases, and 20 bases separated the two germline ends. This CDR3 contains 15 residues. The CDR3 protein is CASIHDLLGSEKLFF. Here the CDR3 DNA reads TGTGCCAGCATTCACGACCTCTTGGGGAGCGAAAAACTGTTTTTT.

This chain uses TRBV28 with TRBJ1-4, with D unclear. CDR1 and CDR2 (germline): MDHEN, SYDVKM. V gave up 4 bases and J gave up 2 bases, with 14 bases separating them. This CDR3 contains 16 residues. The CDR3 bases are TGTGCCAGCAGTTCTAATCGTCGGGAGACTAATGAAAAACTGTTTTTT. Protein product: CASSSNRRETNEKLFF.

This sequence joins TRBV15 and TRBJ2-1; 8 bases match TRBD2. J was trimmed by 6 bases and V by 0 bases; bases with no gene match: 7. The CDR3 spans 16 residues. Germline V lookup: CDR1 LNHNV, CDR2 YYDKDF (reference sequence). Here the CDR3 reads CATSRDTGTRSNEQFF. The CDR3 coding sequence is TGTGCCACCAGCAGAGATACCGGGACTAGATCCAATGAGCAGTTCTTC.

The chain is built from TRBV9 and TRBJ1-2, with D perhaps matching TRBD1 (5 bases). The CDR3 length is 13 residues. Germline CDR1 reads SGDLS; CDR2 reads YYNGEE. V lost 3 bases and J 4 bases, leaving 10 bases between the germline ends. CDR3 in amino acids: CASSARGGYGYTF. DNA for the CDR3: TGTGCCAGCAGCGCCCGGGGGGGCTATGGCTACACCTTC.

The chain is built from TRBV7-9 and TRBJ1-3, with D tentatively TRBD1 (5 bases). The length of the CDR3 is 18 residues. Trimming removed 4 bases at V and 5 bases at J, with 24 bases between. Germline CDR1 and CDR2: SEHNR and FQNEAQ (reference sequence). The CDR3 region is CASSSSGGTLRERNTIYF. The CDR3 DNA sequence: TGTGCCAGCAGCTCATCAGGAGGGACTCTAAGAGAACGAAACACCATATATTTT.

The chain combines TRBV6-6 with TRBJ1-2; TRBD1 matches at 10 bases. CDR3 length equals 14 residues. Germline assignment: CDR1 MNHNY and CDR2 SVGAGI (reference sequence). V lost 5 bases and J lost 6; bases outside the gene matches: 6. CDR3 residues: CASSLTGGGDGYTF. The CDR3, as DNA: TGTGCCAGCAGTCTGACAGGGGGCGGCGATGGCTACACCTTC.

This clone was seen just once. This rearrangement joins TRBV7-9 to TRBJ1-2; possibly TRBD1 for D (5 bases). V was shortened by 1 base and J by 4 bases, with 7 bases between the two germline ends. The CDR3 extends over 13 amino acids. Germline CDR1 is SEHNR and CDR2 is FQNEAQ (reference sequence). Here the CDR3 DNA reads TGTGCCAGCAGCTTAGGACAGATCTATGGCTACACCTTC. Its translation is CASSLGQIYGYTF.

The chain links TRBV6-1 to TRBJ2-1; the D gene is possibly TRBD1 (6 bases). Germline CDR1 and CDR2: MNHNS and SASEGT. The CDR3 consists of 15 residues. Trimming removed 7 bases at V and 10 bases at J, with 23 bases between. The CDR3 reads CASTPDSGWVSEQFF. The CDR3, as DNA: TGTGCCAGCACTCCGGACAGCGGATGGGTCTCGGAGCAGTTCTTC.

The J gene is TRBJ2-5, the V gene TRBV18, with D possibly TRBD2 on 5 matching bases. The CDR3 sequence is 13 residues long. CDR1 and CDR2 (germline): KGHSH, LQKENI. Trimming took off 3 bases at V and 4 bases at J, with 9 bases between the two ends. CDR3 loop: CASSPPSIETQYF. The CDR3 DNA follows: TGTGCCAGCTCACCCCCTAGCATAGAGACCCAGTACTTC.

J is TRBJ2-2 and V is TRBV6-6; unclear D gene. Germline-derived CDR1 and CDR2 are MNHNY and SVGAGI (reference sequence). The CDR3 totals 12 residues. Trimming shortened V by 6 bases and J by 1 base, and 3 bases separated the two germline ends. The CDR3 region is CASSGNTGELFF. CDR3 sequence (DNA): TGTGCCAGCAGCGGGAACACCGGGGAGCTGTTTTTT.

This sequence joins TRBV6-5 and TRBJ2-2; a weak D match, TRBD2 (5 bases). From germline, CDR1 is MNHEY and CDR2 SVGAGI. Trimming took off 2 bases at V and 5 bases at J, with 6 bases between the two ends. The CDR3 is made up of 13 amino acids. DNA for the CDR3: TGTGCCAGCAGTTACCCGGGGACCGGGGAGCTGTTTTTT. Translated, it gives CASSYPGTGELFF.

The J gene is TRBJ1-3, the V gene TRBV28; no reliable D call. The ends were cut back, 8 bases at V and 1 base at J, with 9 bases in the middle. The CDR3 consists of 13 residues. Germline V lookup: CDR1 MDHEN, CDR2 SYDVKM. This chain's CDR3 is CASLRVSGNTIYF. In DNA form, the CDR3 reads TGTGCCAGCCTAAGAGTTTCTGGAAACACCATATATTTT.

The rearrangement uses TRBV5-1 and TRBJ2-2; 7 bases are a match to TRBD1. This CDR3 has 15 amino acids. The trim removed 3 bases at V and 3 bases at J, leaving 5 bases unmatched. Germline V CDR1 and CDR2: SGHRS, YFSETQ. The DNA of the CDR3 is TGCGCCAGCAGCTCAGACAGGGCGTACACCGGGGAGCTGTTTTTT. Residues: CASSSDRAYTGELFF.

The chain has TRBV5-1 and TRBJ1-4, with 8 bases identical to TRBD1. The length of the CDR3 is 17 residues. Germline V CDR1 and CDR2: SGHRS, YFSETQ. V lost 0 bases and J lost 5; bases outside the gene matches: 9. The CDR3 protein is CASSLDRTGQGNEKLFF. CDR3 nucleotide sequence: TGCGCCAGCAGCTTGGACAGAACCGGACAGGGAAATGAAAAACTGTTTTTT.

The chain recombines TRBV5-1 with TRBJ2-2; TRBD2 matches 9 bases. The CDR3 runs 16 residues. J lost 6 bases, V lost 0 bases, and 6 bases had no gene match. Germline loops: CDR1 SGHRS, CDR2 YFSETQ. The CDR3 coding sequence is TGCGCCAGCAGCTTGGCTCGCGGGGGGGCTCCCGGGGAGCTGTTTTTT. It is translated as CASSLARGGAPGELFF.

The chain recombines TRBV18 with TRBJ2-7, with no clear D. V lost 3 bases and J 3 bases, leaving 9 bases between the germline ends. Germline values: CDR1 KGHSH, CDR2 LQKENI. The CDR3 spans 13 residues. The CDR3, as DNA: TGTGCCAGCTCACCCTCCTACGGCTACGAGCAGTACTTC. It encodes CASSPSYGYEQYF.

This clone was detected a few times. The V gene is TRBV4-1, the J gene TRBJ1-4; no clear D. The V end lost 3 bases, the J end lost 3 bases, and 11 bases lay between the germline ends. The CDR3 sequence is 15 residues long. Germline V lookup: CDR1 MGHRA, CDR2 YSYEKL. CDR3 in amino acids: CASSQTVGANEKLFF. The CDR3 nucleotides are TGCGCCAGCAGCCAGACGGTCGGGGCTAATGAAAAACTGTTTTTT.

V usage is TRBV5-1 and J usage is TRBJ2-6; tentative D call: TRBD2 (6 bases). The germline gives CDR1 SGHRS, CDR2 YFSETQ. The CDR3 extends over 15 amino acids. V shed 0 bases and J shed 2 bases, with 6 bases lying between them. CDR3 nucleotides: TGCGCCAGCAGCTTGGGCGGGGCTGGGGCCAACGTCCTGACTTTC. Translating gives CASSLGGAGANVLTF.

The rearrangement joins TRBV5-4 to TRBJ2-1; the D gene is possibly TRBD1 (6 bases). Trimming removed 4 bases at V and 4 bases at J, with 15 bases between. Germline V lookup: CDR1 SGHNT, CDR2 YYREEE (reference sequence). There are 15 residues in the CDR3. The CDR3 loop reads CASSETGMSYNEQFF. CDR3 DNA sequence: TGTGCCAGCAGCGAAACAGGGATGTCGTACAATGAGCAGTTCTTC.

This clone was detected once. The rearrangement links TRBV27 to TRBJ1-5; D might be TRBD1 (5 bases). CDR3 length equals 14 residues. CDR1 is MNHEY, CDR2 SMNVEV, per germline (reference sequence). The V and J ends lost 5 bases and 4 bases respectively, with 12 bases between them. CDR3 nucleotides: TGTGCCAGCAGTAGTGGGGGGGTTAATCAGCCCCAGCATTTT. This gives the protein CASSSGGVNQPQHF.

V and J are TRBV6-5 and TRBJ1-5; TRBD1 is a possible D gene (5 bases). V lost 0 bases to trimming and J lost 7 bases, with 10 bases between them. Germline V CDR1 and CDR2: MNHEY, SVGAGI. This CDR3 is built from 14 residues. The CDR3 DNA is TGTGCCAGCAGTTACTCGTACGGGGGGCAGCCCCAGCATTTT. Translation: CASSYSYGGQPQHF.

V usage is TRBV27 and J usage is TRBJ1-2; 9 bases map to TRBD1. Trimming took 3 bases from V and 1 from J; bases not matched to a gene: 6. CDR1 and CDR2 (germline): MNHEY, SMNVEV (reference sequence). CDR3 length: 16 amino acids. In DNA, the CDR3 is TGTGCCAGCAGTTTTAGGGGGACAGGGTTTAACTATGGCTACACCTTC. It codes for CASSFRGTGFNYGYTF.

This chain links TRBV28 with TRBJ1-2; a weak D match, TRBD1 (5 bases). The CDR3 is 14 residues long. The V end was cut by 4 bases, the J end by 3 bases, with 12 bases between. Germline CDR1 is MDHEN and CDR2 is SYDVKM. In DNA form, the CDR3 reads TGTGCCAGCAGTTCCGCGGGGGTCGACTATGGCTACACCTTC. This gives the protein CASSSAGVDYGYTF.

The J gene is TRBJ1-4, the V gene TRBV10-3; no reliable D call. The CDR3 totals 14 residues. Germline CDR1 ENHRY, CDR2 SYGVKD. V was clipped by 2 bases and J by 6 bases, with 10 bases between them. The CDR3 sequence is CAISEGGPHEKLFF. The DNA for the CDR3 is TGTGCCATCAGTGAGGGAGGGCCCCATGAAAAACTGTTTTTT.

V gene TRBV5-4 combines with J gene TRBJ2-1, with 8 bases lining up with TRBD1. The CDR3 consists of 13 residues. Per germline, CDR1 SGHNT and CDR2 YYREEE (reference sequence). J gave up 11 bases and V 0 bases, and 4 bases lay outside the gene matches. The CDR3 sequence is CASSLVRDRKQFF. The DNA of the CDR3 is TGTGCCAGCAGCTTGGTCCGGGACAGGAAGCAGTTCTTC. The whole variable domain, remainder taken from reference TRBV5-4 and TRBJ2-1, is ETGVTQSPTHLIKTRGQQVTLRCSSQSGHNTVSWYQQALGQGPQFIFQYYREEENGRGNFPPRFSGLQFPNYSSELNVNALELDDSALYLCASSLVRDRKQFFGPGTRLTVL.

The chain couples TRBV29-1 to TRBJ1-1; maybe TRBD1 (6 bases). CDR1 is SQVTM and CDR2 is ANQGSEA in the germline V gene. The CDR3 has 12 residues. Trimming cost V 1 base and J 5 bases, with 8 bases left between them. The CDR3 protein is CSVEGRGTEAFF. Written as DNA, the CDR3 is TGCAGCGTTGAAGGCAGGGGAACTGAAGCTTTCTTT.

The rearrangement joins TRBV5-1 to TRBJ2-7, with a weak D call TRBD2 (5 bases). Germline V gene sequence: CDR1 SGHRS, CDR2 YFSETQ. V was shortened by 0 bases and J by 3 bases, with 10 bases between the two germline ends. The length of the CDR3 is 14 residues. The CDR3 bases are TGCGCCAGCAGCTTGGGTCGGGGTCGCTACGAGCAGTACTTC. Translated, it gives CASSLGRGRYEQYF.

The count of this clone is one. V usage is TRBV5-1 and J usage is TRBJ2-5; 13 positions match TRBD2. The CDR3 spans 17 residues. Looked up from germline, CDR1 is SGHRS and CDR2 is YFSETQ. Trimming took 3 bases from V and 0 from J; bases not matched to a gene: 5. The CDR3 bases are TGCGCCAGCAGCTACGGACTAGCGGGGGCATACCAAGAGACCCAGTACTTC. Its protein product is CASSYGLAGAYQETQYF.

Points on this clone: One end of the junction fails to match germline, which may point to a read error. The chain has TRBV27 and TRBJ1-2; possible D gene TRBD1, 6 bases. The CDR3 totals 13 residues. Germline CDR1 reads MNHEY; CDR2 reads SMNVEV (reference sequence). CDR3 region: CASSFRGNYGYPF. In DNA, the CDR3 is TGTGCCAGCAGTTTTAGGGGGAACTATGGCTACCCCTTC.

This clone occurred a few times. The CDR3 loop is CASSLLAASGSETQYF. The CDR3 nucleotides are TGCGCCAGCAGCTTACTAGCGGCCTCGGGATCAGAGACCCAGTACTTC. The chain is built from TRBV5-1 and TRBJ2-5; 8 bases line up with TRBD2. Trimming at V came to 2 bases and at J to 4 bases, leaving 10 bases not matched to a gene. This CDR3 contains 16 residues. The germline gives CDR1 SGHRS, CDR2 YFSETQ. The full variable domain, rest sourced from reference TRBV5-1 and TRBJ2-5, is KAGVTQTPRYLIKTRGQQVTLSCSPISGHRSVSWYQQTPGQGLQFLFEYFSETQRNKGNFPGRFSGRQFSNSRSEMNVSTLELGDSALYLCASSLLAASGSETQYFGPGTRLLVL.

This clone was detected only a few times. The chain is built from TRBV7-9 and TRBJ1-4; D perhaps matches TRBD1 (5 bases). Germline V CDR1 and CDR2: SEHNR, FQNEAQ (reference sequence). This CDR3 region has 15 residues. V lost 1 base, J lost 8 bases, and 14 bases lay in between. As DNA, the CDR3 is TGTGCCAGCAGCTTAGGGGACTTCACGGAGGAAAAACTGTTTTTT. Protein: CASSLGDFTEEKLFF.